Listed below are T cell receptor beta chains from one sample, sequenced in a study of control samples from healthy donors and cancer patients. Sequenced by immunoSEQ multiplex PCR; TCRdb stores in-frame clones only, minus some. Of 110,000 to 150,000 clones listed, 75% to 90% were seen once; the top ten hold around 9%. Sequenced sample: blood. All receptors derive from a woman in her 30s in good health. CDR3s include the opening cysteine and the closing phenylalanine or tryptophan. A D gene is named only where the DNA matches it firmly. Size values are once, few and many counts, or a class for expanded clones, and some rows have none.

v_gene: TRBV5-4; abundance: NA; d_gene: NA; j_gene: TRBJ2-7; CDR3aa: CASSLSYGSHYEQYF; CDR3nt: TGTGCCAGCAGCTTGTCCTACGGGAGTCATTACGAGCAGTACTTC
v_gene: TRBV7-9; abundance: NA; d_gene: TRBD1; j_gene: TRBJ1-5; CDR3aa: CASSLGTGGAEQPQHF; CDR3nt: TGTGCCAGCAGTTTAGGGACAGGGGGCGCGGAGCAGCCCCAGCATTTT
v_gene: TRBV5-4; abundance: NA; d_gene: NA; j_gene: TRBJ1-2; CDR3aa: CASSLEQVYGYTF; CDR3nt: TGTGCCAGCAGCTTGGAACAGGTCTATGGCTACACCTTC
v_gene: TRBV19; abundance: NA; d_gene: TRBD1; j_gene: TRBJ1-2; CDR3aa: CASSMLSGQPAYGYTF; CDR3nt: TGTGCCAGTAGTATGTTATCGGGACAGCCTGCATATGGCTACACCTTC
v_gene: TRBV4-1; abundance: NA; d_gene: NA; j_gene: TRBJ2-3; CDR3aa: CASSQDPRDTQYF; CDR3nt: TGCGCCAGCAGCCAAGACCCGCGAGATACGCAGTATTTT
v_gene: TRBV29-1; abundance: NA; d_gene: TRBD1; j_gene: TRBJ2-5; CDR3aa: CSSEITGGSETQYF; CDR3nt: TGCAGCTCAGAAATCACAGGGGGTTCAGAGACCCAGTACTTC
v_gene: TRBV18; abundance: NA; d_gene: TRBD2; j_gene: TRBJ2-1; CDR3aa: CASSPRPLLAGVNEQFF; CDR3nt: TGTGCCAGCTCCCCGAGGCCCCTCCTAGCGGGAGTTAATGAGCAGTTCTTC
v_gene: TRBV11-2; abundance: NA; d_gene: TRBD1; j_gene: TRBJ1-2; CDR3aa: CASSLRQGALYGYTF; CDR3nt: TGTGCCAGCAGCTTACGTCAGGGGGCCCTCTATGGCTACACCTTC
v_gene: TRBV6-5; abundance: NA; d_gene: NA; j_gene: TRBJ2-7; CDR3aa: CASSYMDGGGTYEQYF; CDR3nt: TGTGCCAGCAGTTACATGGATGGGGGCGGAACCTACGAGCAGTACTTC
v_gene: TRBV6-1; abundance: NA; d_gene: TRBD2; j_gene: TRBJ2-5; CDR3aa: CASSEQTSGRVEETQYF; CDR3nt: TGTGCCAGCAGTGAACAGACTAGCGGGAGAGTGGAAGAGACCCAGTACTTC
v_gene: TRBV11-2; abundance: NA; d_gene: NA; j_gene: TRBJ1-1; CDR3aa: CASSRQSSTEAFF; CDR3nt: TGTGCCAGCAGCAGACAGTCGAGCACTGAAGCTTTCTTT
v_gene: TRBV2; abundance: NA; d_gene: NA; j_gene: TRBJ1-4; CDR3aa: CASMRGTNEKLFF; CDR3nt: TGTGCCAGCATGAGGGGAACTAATGAAAAACTGTTTTTT
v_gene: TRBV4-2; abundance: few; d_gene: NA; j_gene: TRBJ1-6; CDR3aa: CASSQDPQGASSPLHF; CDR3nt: TGTGCCAGCAGCCAAGATCCTCAGGGAGCAAGTTCACCCCTCCACTTT
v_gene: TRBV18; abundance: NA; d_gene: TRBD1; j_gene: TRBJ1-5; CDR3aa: CASSPGTAVDGPQHF; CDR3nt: TGTGCCAGCTCACCAGGGACAGCAGTCGATGGGCCCCAGCATTTT
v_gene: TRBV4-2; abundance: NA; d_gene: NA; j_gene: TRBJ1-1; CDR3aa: CASSQTRDTNEAFF; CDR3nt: TGTGCCAGCAGCCAAACCAGGGATACGAATGAAGCTTTCTTT
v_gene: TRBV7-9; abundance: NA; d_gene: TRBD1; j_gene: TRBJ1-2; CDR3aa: CASSLETGSYGYTF; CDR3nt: TGTGCCAGCAGCTTAGAGACAGGGAGCTATGGCTACACCTTC
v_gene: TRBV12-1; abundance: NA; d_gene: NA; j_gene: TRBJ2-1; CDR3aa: CASSFARWDSLNEQFF; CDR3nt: TGTGCCAGCAGCTTTGCTAGGTGGGATTCGTTGAATGAGCAGTTCTTC
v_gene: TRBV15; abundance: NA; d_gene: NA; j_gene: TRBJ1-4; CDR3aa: CATSRGGVGEKLFF; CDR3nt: TGTGCCACCAGCAGAGGGGGAGTTGGCGAAAAACTGTTTTTT
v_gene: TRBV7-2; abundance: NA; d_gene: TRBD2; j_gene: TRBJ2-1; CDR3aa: CASSRTGTSIEQFF; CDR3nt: TGTGCCAGCAGCCGTACCGGGACTAGTATTGAGCAGTTCTTC
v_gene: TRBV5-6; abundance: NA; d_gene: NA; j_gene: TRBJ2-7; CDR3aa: CASTKGREGYEQYF; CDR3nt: TGTGCCAGCACGAAGGGGCGGGAAGGGTACGAGCAGTACTTC
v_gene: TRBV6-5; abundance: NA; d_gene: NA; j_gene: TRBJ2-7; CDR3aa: CASRDPGLSYEQYF; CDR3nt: TGTGCCAGCAGGGATCCGGGACTTTCTTACGAGCAGTACTTC
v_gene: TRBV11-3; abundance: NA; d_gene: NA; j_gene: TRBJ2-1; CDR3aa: CASSLDHTEQFF; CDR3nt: TGTGCCAGCAGCTTAGATCATACAGAGCAGTTCTTC
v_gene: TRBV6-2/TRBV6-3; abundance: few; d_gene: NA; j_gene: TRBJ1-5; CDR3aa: CASSPGGGHSNQPQHF; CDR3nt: TGTGCCAGCAGCCCTGGAGGCGGACATAGCAATCAGCCCCAGCATTTT
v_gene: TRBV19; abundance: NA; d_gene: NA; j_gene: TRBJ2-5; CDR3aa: CASSIDRGDVTQYF; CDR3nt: TGTGCCAGTAGTATAGATCGTGGGGACGTGACCCAGTACTTC
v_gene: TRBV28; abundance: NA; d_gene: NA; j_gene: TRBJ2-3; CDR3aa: CASSPEVDTQYF; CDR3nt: TGTGCCAGCAGTCCCGAGGTAGATACGCAGTATTTT
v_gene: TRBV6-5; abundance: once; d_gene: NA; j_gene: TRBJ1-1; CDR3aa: CASRVSPGDTEAFF; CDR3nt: TGTGCCAGCAGGGTATCCCCCGGGGACACTGAAGCTTTCTTT
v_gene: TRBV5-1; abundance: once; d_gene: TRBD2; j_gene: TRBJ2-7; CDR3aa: CASRGLAGGPLTYEQYF; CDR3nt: TGCGCCAGCAGGGGGCTAGCGGGAGGGCCGTTGACCTACGAGCAGTACTTC
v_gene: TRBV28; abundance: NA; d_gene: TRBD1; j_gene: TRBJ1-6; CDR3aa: CASKDRGGRNSPLHF; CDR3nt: TGTGCCAGCAAAGACAGGGGGGGGCGTAATTCACCCCTCCACTTT
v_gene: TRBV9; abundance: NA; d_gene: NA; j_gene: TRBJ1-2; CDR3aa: CASSVEMVAESGYTF; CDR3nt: TGTGCCAGCAGCGTAGAAATGGTGGCTGAGTCCGGCTACACCTTC
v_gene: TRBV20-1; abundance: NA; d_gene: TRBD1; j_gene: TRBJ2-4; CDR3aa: CSASRGTGDYIAKNIQYF; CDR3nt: TGCAGTGCTAGTCGCGGGACAGGGGACTATATAGCCAAAAACATTCAGTACTTC
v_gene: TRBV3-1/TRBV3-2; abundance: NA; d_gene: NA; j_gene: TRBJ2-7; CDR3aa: CASSFTTYEQYF; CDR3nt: TGTGCCAGCAGCTTTACGACCTACGAGCAGTACTTC
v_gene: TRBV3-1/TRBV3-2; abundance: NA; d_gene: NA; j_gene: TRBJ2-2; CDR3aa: CASSPRGGGTGELFF; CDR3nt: TGTGCCAGCAGCCCCCGCGGAGGGGGCACCGGGGAGCTGTTTTTT
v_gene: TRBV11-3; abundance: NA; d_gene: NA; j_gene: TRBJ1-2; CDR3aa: CASSLDLTVHYGYTF; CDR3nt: TGTGCCAGCAGCTTAGATCTGACAGTCCACTATGGCTACACCTTC
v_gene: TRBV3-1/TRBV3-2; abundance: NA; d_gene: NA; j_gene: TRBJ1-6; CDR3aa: CASSQVLGGNSPLHF; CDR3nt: TGTGCCAGCAGCCAAGTTCTGGGAGGGAATTCACCCCTCCACTTT
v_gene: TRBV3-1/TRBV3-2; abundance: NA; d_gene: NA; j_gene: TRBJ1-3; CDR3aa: CASSQDYSHSGNTIYF; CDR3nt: TGTGCCAGCAGCCAAGATTACAGCCACTCTGGAAACACCATATATTTT
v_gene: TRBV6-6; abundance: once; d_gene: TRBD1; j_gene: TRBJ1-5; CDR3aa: CASSPRGLQPQHF; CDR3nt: TGTGCCAGCAGTCCCAGGGGGCTTCAGCCCCAGCATTTT
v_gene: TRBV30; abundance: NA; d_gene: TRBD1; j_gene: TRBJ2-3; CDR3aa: CAWANRDSGTDTQYF; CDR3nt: TGTGCCTGGGCAAACCGGGACAGTGGCACAGATACGCAGTATTTT
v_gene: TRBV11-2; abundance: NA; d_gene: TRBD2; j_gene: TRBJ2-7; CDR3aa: CASSPGTSVLYEQYF; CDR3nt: TGTGCCAGCAGCCCCGGGACTAGCGTTCTCTACGAGCAGTACTTC
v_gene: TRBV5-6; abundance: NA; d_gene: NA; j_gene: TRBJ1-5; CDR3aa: CASSLGRNYQPQHF; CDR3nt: TGTGCCAGCAGCCTAGGACGGAATTATCAGCCCCAGCATTTT
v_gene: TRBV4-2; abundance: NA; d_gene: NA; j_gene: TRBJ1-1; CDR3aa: CASSPVGGEGDTEAFF; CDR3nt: TGTGCCAGCAGCCCCGTCGGGGGGGAGGGGGACACTGAAGCTTTCTTT
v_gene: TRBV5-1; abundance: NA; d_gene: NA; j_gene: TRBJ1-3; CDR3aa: CASSLTQQPSGNTIYF; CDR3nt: TGCGCCAGCAGCTTGACCCAGCAACCCTCTGGAAACACCATATATTTT
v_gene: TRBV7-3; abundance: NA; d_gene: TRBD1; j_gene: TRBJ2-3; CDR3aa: CASSLQGADTQYF; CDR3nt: TGTGCCAGCAGCTTACAGGGGGCGGATACGCAGTATTTT
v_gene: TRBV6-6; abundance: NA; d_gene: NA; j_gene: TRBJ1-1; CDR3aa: CASSKRQVQVEAFF; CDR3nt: TGTGCCAGCAGCAAACGACAGGTCCAGGTTGAAGCTTTCTTT
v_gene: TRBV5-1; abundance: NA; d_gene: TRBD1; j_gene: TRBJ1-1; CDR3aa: CASSAGTGQWGTEAFF; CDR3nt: TGCGCCAGCAGCGCCGGGACAGGGCAATGGGGGACTGAAGCTTTCTTT
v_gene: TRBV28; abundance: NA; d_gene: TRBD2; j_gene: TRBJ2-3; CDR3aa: CASSFSGRNRDTQYF; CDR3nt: TGTGCCAGCAGTTTTAGCGGGAGGAATCGGGATACGCAGTATTTT
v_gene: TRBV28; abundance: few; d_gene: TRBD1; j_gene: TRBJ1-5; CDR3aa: CASSTPLSAGTGYFNQPQHF; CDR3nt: TGTGCCAGCAGCACACCACTATCCGCCGGGACAGGGTACTTCAATCAGCCCCAGCATTTT
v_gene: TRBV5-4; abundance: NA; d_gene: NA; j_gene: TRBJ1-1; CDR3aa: CASSLYPDTEAFF; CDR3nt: TGTGCCAGCAGCTTGTATCCGGACACTGAAGCTTTCTTT
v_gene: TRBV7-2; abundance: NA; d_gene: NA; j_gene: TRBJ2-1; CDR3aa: CASSLVGYEQFF; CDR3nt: TGTGCCAGCAGCTTAGTTGGGTATGAGCAGTTCTTC
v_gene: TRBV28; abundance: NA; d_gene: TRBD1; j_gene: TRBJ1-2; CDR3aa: CASRRPGQGYGYTF; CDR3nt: TGTGCCAGCAGGCGACCGGGACAGGGCTATGGCTACACCTTC
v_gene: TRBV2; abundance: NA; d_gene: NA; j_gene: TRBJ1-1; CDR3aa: CASSDGQRNTEAFF; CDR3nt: TGTGCCAGCAGTGATGGGCAGAGGAACACTGAAGCTTTCTTT